This T cell receptor beta chain was identified in a study of CD8+ T cells in alopecia areata. The germline V gene encodes CDR1 MNHEY and CDR2 SVGAGI. The length of the CDR3 is 15 residues. V lost 5 bases, J lost 6 bases, and 6 bases stayed unmatched. Treatment specified: oral pan-JAK inhibitor, 5-10 mg twice daily. The investigators collected lesional scalp punch biopsies and peripheral blood from alopecia areata patients. The sample holds a few counts of this clone. As the sequencing template, cDNA was produced by extracting RNA and reverse transcribing it. The repertoire was sequenced with immunoSEQ multiplex PCR; TCRdb's copy has only in-frame clones and lacks some. The repertoire includes roughly 170,000 clones, about 60% of them detected once, and 10% to 15% sits in the top ten.

The chain recombines TRBV6-5 with TRBJ2-4; 11 bases agree with TRBD1. The sequenced sample was CD8+ T cells sorted from blood, obtained at week 24, from a patient treated with tofacitinib. This receptor was obtained from a human donor with alopecia areata. The CDR3 coding sequence is TGTGCCAGCAGTCGTAGCGGACAGGGGGCAAACATTCAGTACTTC. Translating it yields CASSRSGQGANIQYF.